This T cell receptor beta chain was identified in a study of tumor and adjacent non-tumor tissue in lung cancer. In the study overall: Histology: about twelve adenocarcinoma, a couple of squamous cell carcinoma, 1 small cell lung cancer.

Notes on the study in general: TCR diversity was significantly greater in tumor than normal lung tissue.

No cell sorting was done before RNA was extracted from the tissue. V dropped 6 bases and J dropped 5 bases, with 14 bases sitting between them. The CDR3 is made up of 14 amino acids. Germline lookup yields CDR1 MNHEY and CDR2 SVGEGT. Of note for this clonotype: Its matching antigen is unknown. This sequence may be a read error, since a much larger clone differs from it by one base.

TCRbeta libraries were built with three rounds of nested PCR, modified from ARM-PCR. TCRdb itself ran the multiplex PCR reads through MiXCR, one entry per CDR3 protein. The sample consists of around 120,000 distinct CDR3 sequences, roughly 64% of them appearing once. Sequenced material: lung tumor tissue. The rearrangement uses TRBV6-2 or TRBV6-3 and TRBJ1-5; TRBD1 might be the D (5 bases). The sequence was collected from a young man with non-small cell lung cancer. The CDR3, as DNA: TGTGCCAGCAGGACCCTACAGGAACATCAGCCCCAGCATTTT. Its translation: CASRTLQEHQPQHF.